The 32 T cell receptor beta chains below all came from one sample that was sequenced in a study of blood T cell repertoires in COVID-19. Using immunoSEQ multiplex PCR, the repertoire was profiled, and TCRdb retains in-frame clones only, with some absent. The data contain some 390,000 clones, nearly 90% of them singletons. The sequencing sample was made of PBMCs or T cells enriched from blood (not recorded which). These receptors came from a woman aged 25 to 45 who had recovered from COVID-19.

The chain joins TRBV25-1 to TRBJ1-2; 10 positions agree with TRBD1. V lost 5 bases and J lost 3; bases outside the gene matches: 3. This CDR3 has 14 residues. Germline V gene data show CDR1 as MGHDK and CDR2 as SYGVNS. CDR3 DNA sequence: TGTGCCAGCAGTTCGACAGGGGGCGACTATGGCTACACCTTC. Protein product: CASSSTGGDYGYTF.

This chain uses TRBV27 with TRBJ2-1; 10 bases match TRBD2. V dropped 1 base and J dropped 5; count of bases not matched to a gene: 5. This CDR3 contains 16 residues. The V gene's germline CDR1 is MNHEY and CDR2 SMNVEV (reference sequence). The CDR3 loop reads CASSLLVLAGDNEQFF. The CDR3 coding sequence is TGTGCCAGCAGTTTATTGGTCCTAGCGGGAGACAATGAGCAGTTCTTC.

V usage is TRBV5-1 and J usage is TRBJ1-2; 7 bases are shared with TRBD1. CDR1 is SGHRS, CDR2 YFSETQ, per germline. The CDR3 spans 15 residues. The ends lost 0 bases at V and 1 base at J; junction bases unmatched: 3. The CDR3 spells CASSLGGQVNYGYTF. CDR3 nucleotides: TGCGCCAGCAGCTTGGGCGGACAGGTTAACTATGGCTACACCTTC.

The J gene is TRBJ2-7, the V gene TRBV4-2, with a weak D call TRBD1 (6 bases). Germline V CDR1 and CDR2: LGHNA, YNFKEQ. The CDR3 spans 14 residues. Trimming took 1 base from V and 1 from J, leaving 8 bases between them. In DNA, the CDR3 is TGTGCCAGCAGCCAAGCCGGACAGTCCTACGAGCAGTACTTC. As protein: CASSQAGQSYEQYF.

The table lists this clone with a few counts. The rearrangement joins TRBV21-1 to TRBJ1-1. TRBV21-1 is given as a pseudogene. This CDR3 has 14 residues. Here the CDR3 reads CASSKASGGTEAFF. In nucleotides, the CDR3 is TGTGCCAGCAGCAAAGCATCGGGGGGCACTGAAGCTTTCTTT.

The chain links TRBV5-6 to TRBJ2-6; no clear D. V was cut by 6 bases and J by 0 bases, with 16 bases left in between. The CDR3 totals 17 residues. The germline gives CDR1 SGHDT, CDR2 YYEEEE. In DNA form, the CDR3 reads TGTGCCAGCATCACGACAAGTCGACGCTCTGGGGCCAACGTCCTGACTTTC. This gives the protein CASITTSRRSGANVLTF.

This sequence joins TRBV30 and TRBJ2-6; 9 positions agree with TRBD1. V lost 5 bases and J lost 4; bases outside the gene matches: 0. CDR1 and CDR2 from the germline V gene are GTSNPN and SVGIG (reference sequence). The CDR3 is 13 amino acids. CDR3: CAWGTGGANVLTF. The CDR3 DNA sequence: TGTGCCTGGGGGACAGGGGGGGCCAACGTCCTGACTTTC.

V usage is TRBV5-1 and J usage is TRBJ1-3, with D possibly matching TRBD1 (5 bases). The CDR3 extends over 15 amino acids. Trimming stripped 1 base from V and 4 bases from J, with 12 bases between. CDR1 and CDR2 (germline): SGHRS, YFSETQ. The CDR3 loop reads CASSLSGSSGNTIYF. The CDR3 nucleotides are TGCGCCAGCAGCTTGTCAGGGTCTTCGGGAAACACCATATATTTT.

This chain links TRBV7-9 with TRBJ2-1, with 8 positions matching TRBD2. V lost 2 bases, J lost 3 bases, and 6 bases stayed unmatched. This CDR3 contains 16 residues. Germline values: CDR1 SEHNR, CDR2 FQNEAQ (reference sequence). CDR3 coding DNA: TGTGCCAGCAGCTTAAGCGGGGGTCGCAACTACAATGAGCAGTTCTTC. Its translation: CASSLSGGRNYNEQFF.

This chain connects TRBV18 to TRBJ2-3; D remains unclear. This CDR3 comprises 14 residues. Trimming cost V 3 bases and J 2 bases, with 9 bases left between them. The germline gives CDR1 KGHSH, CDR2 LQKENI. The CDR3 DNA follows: TGTGCCAGCTCACCGTTCCGGGTCACAGATACGCAGTATTTT. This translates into CASSPFRVTDTQYF.

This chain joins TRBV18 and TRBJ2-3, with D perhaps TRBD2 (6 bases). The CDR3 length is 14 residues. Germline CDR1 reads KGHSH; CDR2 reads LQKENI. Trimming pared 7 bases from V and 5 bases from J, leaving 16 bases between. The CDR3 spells CASWNGGVRDTQYF. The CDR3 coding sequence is TGTGCCAGCTGGAACGGGGGAGTCAGAGATACGCAGTATTTT.

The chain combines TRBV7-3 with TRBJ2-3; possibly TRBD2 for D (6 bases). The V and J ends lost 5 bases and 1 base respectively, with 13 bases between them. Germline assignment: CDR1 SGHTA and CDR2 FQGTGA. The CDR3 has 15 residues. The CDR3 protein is CASSPGLARTDTQYF. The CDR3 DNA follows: TGTGCCAGCAGCCCGGGACTTGCCCGCACAGATACGCAGTATTTT.

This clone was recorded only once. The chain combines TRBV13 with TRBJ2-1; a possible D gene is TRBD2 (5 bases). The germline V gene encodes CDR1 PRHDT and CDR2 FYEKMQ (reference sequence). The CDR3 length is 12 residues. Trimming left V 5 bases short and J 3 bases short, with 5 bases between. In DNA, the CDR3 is TGTGCCAGCAGCCGGGACTACAATGAGCAGTTCTTC. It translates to CASSRDYNEQFF.

This chain's CDR3 is CASSPRQGAWEQYF. CDR3 nucleotide sequence: TGTGCCAGCAGCCCCCGACAGGGGGCTTGGGAGCAGTACTTC. The chain employs TRBV9 and TRBJ2-7; 10 bases agree with TRBD1. The V segment lost 4 bases and the J segment 7 bases; nucleotides outside the gene matches: 8. The CDR3 has 14 amino acids. Germline loops: CDR1 SGDLS, CDR2 YYNGEE.

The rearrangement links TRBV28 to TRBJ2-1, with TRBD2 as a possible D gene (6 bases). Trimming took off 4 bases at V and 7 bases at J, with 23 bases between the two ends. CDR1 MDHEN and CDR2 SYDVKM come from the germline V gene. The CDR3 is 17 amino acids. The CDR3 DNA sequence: TGTGCCAGCAGTTCCATGGTAACTAGCAGTCTGTGGAATGAGCAGTTCTTC. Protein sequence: CASSSMVTSSLWNEQFF.

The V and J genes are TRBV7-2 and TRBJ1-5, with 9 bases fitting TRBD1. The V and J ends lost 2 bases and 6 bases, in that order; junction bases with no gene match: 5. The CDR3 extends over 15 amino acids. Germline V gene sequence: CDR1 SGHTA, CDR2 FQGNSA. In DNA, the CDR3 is TGTGCCAGCAGCTTAAGGACAGGGGAAGGTCAGCCCCAGCATTTT. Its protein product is CASSLRTGEGQPQHF.

CDR3 nucleotides: TGCGCCAGCAGCAAACAGGGGAGAATTAACACTGAAGCTTTCTTT. This gives the protein CASSKQGRINTEAFF. The chain employs TRBV5-1 and TRBJ1-1; 7 nucleotides line up with TRBD1. With 4 bases clipped from V and 2 bases from J, the junction kept 8 bases outside the gene matches. The CDR3 has 15 amino acids. The V gene's germline CDR1 is SGHRS and CDR2 YFSETQ.

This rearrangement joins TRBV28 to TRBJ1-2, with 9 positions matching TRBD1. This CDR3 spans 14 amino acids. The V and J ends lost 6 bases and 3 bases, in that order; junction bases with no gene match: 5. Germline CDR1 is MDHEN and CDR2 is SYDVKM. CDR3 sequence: CASSHGQGYYGYTF. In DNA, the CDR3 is TGTGCCAGCAGCCACGGACAGGGGTACTATGGCTACACCTTC.

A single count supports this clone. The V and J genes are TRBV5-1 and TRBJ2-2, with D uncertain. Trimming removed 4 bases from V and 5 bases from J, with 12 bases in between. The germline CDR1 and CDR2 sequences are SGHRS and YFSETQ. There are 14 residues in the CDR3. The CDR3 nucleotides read TGCGCCAGCAGCCCTGCGGTCGGGACCGGGGAGCTGTTTTTT. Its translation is CASSPAVGTGELFF.

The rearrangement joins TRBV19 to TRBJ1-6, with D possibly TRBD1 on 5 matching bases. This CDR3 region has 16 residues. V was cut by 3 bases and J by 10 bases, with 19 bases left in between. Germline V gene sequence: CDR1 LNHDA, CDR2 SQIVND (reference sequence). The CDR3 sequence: CASSIPSGGVGSPLHF. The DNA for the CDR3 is TGTGCCAGTAGTATCCCCAGTGGAGGGGTCGGATCACCCCTCCACTTT.

The CDR3: CASSRQGLSYNEQFF. The CDR3 DNA reads as TGTGCCAGTAGTAGACAGGGGCTGAGTTACAATGAGCAGTTCTTC. The genes are TRBV19 and TRBJ2-1, with 8 positions matching TRBD1. Germline values: CDR1 LNHDA, CDR2 SQIVND (reference sequence). There are 15 residues in the CDR3. Germline trimming cut 4 bases from V and 4 bases from J; bases unmatched to any gene: 6.

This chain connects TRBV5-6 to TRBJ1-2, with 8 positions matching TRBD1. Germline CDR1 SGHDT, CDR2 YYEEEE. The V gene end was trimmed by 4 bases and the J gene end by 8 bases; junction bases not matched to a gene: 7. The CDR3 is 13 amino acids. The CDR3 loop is CASSRVQGEGYTF. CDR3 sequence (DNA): TGTGCCAGCAGCCGAGTACAGGGGGAAGGCTACACCTTC.

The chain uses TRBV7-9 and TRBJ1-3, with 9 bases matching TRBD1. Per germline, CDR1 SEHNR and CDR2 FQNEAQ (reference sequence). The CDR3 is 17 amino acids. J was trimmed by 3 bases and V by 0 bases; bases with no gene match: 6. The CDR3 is CASSLASQGARGNTIYF. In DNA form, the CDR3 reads TGTGCCAGCAGCTTAGCCTCACAGGGGGCTCGTGGAAACACCATATATTTT.

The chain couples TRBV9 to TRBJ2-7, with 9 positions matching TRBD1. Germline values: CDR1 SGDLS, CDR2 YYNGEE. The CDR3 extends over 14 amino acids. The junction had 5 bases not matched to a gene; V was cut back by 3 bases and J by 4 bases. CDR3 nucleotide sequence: TGTGCCAGCAGCGACGACAGGGGGAGGTACGAGCAGTACTTC. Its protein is CASSDDRGRYEQYF. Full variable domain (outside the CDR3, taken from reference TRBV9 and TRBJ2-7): DSGVTQTPKHLITATGQRVTLRCSPRSGDLSVYWYQQSLDQGLQFLIQYYNGEERAKGNILERFSAQQFPDLHSELNLSSLELGDSALYFCASSDDRGRYEQYFGPGTRLTVT.

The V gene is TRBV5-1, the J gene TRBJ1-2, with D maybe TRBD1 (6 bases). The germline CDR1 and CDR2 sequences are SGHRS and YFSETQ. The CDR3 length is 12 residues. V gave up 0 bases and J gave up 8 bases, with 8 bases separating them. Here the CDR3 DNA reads TGCGCCAGCAGCTTGGGCAGGGGAGGCTACACCTTC. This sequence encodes CASSLGRGGYTF.

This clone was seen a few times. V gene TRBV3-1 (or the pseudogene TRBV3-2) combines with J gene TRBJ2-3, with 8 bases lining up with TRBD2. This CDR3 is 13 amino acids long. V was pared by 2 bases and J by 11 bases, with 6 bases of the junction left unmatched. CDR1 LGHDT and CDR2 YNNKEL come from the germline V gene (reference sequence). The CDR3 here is CASSQTAGVRQYF. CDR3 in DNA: TGTGCCAGCAGCCAAACAGCGGGGGTTCGGCAGTATTTT.

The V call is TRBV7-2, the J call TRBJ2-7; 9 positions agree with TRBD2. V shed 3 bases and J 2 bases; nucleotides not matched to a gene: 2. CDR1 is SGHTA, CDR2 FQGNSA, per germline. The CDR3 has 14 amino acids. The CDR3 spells CASSFSGSAYEQYF. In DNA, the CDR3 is TGTGCCAGCAGCTTTAGCGGGAGCGCCTACGAGCAGTACTTC.

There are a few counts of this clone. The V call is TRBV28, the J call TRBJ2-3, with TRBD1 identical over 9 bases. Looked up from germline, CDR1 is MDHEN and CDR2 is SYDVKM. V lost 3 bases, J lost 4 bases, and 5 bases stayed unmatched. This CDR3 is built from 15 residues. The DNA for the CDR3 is TGTGCCAGCAGTTTGGACAGGGGTGGCTCAGATACGCAGTATTTT. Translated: CASSLDRGGSDTQYF.

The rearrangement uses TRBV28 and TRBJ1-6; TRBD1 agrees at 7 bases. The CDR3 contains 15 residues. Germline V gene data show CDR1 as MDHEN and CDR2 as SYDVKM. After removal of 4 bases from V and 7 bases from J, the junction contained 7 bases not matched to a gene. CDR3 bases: TGTGCCAGCAGTTCGGGACCAGGGGGAAATTCACCCCTCCACTTT. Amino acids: CASSSGPGGNSPLHF.

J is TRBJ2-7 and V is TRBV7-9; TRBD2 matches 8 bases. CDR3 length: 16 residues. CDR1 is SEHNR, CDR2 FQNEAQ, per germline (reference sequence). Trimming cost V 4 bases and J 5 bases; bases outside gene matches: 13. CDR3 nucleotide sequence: TGTGCCAGCAGCTCAGTTCTGGGCGGGAGGTGGCACGAGCAGTACTTC. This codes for CASSSVLGGRWHEQYF.

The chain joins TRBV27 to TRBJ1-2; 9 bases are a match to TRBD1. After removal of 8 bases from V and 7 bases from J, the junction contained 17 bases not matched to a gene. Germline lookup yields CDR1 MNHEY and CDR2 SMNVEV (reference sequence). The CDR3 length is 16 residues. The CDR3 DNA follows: TGTGCCAGCCGCTATCTTCCGGGACAGGGTCGACGTGGCTACACCTTC. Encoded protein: CASRYLPGQGRRGYTF.

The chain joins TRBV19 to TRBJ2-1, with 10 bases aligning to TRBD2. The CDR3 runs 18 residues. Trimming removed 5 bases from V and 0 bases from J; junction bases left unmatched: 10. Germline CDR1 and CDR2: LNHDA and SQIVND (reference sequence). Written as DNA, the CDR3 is TGTGCCAGTAGTTCGGGTCTAGCGGGAGTGGGCTCCTACAATGAGCAGTTCTTC. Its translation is CASSSGLAGVGSYNEQFF.